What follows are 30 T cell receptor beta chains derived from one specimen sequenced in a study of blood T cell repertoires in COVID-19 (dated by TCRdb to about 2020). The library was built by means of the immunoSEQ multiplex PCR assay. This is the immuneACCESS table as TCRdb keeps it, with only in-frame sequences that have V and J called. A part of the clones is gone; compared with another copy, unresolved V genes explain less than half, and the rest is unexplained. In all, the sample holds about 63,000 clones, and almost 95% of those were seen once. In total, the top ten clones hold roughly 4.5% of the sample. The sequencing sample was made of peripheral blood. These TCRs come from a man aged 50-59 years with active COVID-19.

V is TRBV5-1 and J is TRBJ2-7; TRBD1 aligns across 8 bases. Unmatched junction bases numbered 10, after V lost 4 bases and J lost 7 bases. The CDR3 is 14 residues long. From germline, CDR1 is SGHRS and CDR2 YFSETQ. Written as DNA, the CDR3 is TGCGCCAGCAGCCCGCGGACAGGGCCGGGGGAGCAGTACTTC. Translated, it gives CASSPRTGPGEQYF.

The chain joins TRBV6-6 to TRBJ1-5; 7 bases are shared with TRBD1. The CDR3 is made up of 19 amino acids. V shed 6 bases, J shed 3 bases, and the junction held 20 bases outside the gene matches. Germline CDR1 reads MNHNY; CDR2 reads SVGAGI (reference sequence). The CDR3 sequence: CASSFDGLTGARVNQPQHF. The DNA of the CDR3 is TGTGCCAGCAGCTTCGACGGACTAACAGGGGCCAGGGTCAATCAGCCCCAGCATTTT.

CDR3 sequence reads: CASSQKGTGTGGMNTEAFF. DNA for the CDR3: TGTGCCAGCAGTCAAAAGGGAACCGGGACAGGGGGGATGAACACTGAAGCTTTCTTT. V gene TRBV6-6 combines with J gene TRBJ1-1; 11 positions match TRBD1. The ends lost 5 bases at V and 0 bases at J; junction bases unmatched: 14. The germline gives CDR1 MNHNY, CDR2 SVGAGI (reference sequence). CDR3 length equals 19 residues.

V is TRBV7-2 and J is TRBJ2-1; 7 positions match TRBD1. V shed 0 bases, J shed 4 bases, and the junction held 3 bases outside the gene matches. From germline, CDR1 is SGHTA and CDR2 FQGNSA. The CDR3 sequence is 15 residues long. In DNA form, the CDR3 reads TGTGCCAGCAGCTTAGCGGACAGGACTTACAATGAGCAGTTCTTC. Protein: CASSLADRTYNEQFF. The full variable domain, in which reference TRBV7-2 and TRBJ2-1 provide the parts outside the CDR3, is GAGVSQSPSNKVTEKGKDVELRCDPISGHTALYWYRQSLGQGLEFLIYFQGNSAPDKSGLPSDRFSAERTGGSVSTLTIQRTQQEDSAVYLCASSLADRTYNEQFFGPGTRLTVL.

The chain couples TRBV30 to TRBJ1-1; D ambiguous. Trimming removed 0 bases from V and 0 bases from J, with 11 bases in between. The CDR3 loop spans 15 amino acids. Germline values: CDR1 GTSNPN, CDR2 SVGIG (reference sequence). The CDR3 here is CAWSVRVVVNTEAFF. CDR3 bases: TGTGCCTGGAGTGTACGGGTAGTCGTGAACACTGAAGCTTTCTTT.

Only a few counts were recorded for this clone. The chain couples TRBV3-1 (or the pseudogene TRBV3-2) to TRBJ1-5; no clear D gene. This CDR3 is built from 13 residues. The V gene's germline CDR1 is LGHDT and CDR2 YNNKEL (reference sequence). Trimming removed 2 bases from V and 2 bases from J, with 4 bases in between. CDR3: CASSQTGNQPQHF. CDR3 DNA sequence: TGTGCCAGCAGCCAAACGGGCAATCAGCCCCAGCATTTT.

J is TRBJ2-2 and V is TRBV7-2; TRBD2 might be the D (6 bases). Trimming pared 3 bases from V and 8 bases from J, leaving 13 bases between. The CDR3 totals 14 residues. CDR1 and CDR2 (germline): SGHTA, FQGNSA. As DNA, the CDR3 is TGTGCCAGCAGCTTCGGGTACCGGGGGGGGGAGCTGTTTTTT. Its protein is CASSFGYRGGELFF.

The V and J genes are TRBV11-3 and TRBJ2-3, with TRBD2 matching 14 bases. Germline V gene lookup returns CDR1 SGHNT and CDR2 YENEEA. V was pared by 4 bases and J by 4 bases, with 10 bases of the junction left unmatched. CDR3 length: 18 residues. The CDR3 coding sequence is TGTGCCAGCAGCTCCACCCGGACTAGCGGGGGGTTGGCAGATACGCAGTATTTT. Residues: CASSSTRTSGGLADTQYF.

CDR3 nucleotide sequence: TGCGCCAGCAGCCAACTCAACCAAATAGCGGGGGGAGGTTACGAGCAGTACTTC. Its translation is CASSQLNQIAGGGYEQYF. The chain is built from TRBV4-3 and TRBJ2-7; 10 bases are shared with TRBD2. Germline V gives CDR1 LGHNA, CDR2 YSLEER. The CDR3 contains 18 residues. After removal of 2 bases from V and 4 bases from J, the junction contained 14 bases not matched to a gene.

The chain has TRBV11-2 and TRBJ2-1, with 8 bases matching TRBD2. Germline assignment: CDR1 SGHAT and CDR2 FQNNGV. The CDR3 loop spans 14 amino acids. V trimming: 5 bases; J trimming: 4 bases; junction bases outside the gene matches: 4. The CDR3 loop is CASSVTSGYNEQFF. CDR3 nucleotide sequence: TGTGCCAGCAGCGTAACTAGCGGATACAATGAGCAGTTCTTC. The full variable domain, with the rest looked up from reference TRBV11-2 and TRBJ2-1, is EAGVAQSPRYKIIEKRQSVAFWCNPISGHATLYWYQQILGQGPKLLIQFQNNGVVDDSQLPKDRFSAERLKGVDSTLKIQPAKLEDSAVYLCASSVTSGYNEQFFGPGTRLTVL.

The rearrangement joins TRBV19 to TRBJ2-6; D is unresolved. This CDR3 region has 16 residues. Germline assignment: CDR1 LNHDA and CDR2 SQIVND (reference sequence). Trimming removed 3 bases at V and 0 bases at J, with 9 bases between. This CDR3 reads CASSIILSSGANVLTF. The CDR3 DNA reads TGTGCCAGTAGTATTATACTAAGCTCTGGGGCCAACGTCCTGACTTTC. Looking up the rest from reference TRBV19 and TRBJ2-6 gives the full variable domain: DGGITQSPKYLFRKEGQNVTLSCEQNLNHDAMYWYRQDPGQGLRLIYYSQIVNDFQKGDIAEGYSVSREKKESFPLTVTSAQKNPTAFYLCASSIILSSGANVLTFGAGSRLTVL.

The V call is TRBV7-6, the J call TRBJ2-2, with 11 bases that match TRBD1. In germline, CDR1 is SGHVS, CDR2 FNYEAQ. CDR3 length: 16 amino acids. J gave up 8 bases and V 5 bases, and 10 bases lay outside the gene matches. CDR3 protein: CASSPRTGGASGELFF. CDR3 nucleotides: TGTGCCAGCAGCCCTCGGACAGGGGGCGCATCTGGGGAGCTGTTTTTT.

In DNA form, the CDR3 reads TGTGCCAGCAGGCCAGACAGGCCTTCTGATACGCAGTATTTT. This encodes CASRPDRPSDTQYF. The J gene is TRBJ2-3, the V gene TRBV5-4; perhaps TRBD1 as D (6 bases). Germline lookup yields CDR1 SGHNT and CDR2 YYREEE (reference sequence). The CDR3 is 14 amino acids. V lost 5 bases and J 6 bases, leaving 16 bases between the germline ends.

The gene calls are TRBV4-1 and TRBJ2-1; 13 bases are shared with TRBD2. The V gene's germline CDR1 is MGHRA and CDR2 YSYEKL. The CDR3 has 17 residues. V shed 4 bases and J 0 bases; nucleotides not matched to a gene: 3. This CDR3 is CASSLTSGGASYNEQFF. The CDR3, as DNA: TGCGCCAGCAGCCTCACTAGCGGGGGGGCCTCCTACAATGAGCAGTTCTTC.

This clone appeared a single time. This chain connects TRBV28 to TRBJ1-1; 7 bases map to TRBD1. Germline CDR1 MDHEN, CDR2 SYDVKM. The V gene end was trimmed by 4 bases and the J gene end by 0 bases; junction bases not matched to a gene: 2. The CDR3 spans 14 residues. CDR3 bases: TGTGCCAGCAGTTCGACAGGGATGAACACTGAAGCTTTCTTT. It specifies CASSSTGMNTEAFF.

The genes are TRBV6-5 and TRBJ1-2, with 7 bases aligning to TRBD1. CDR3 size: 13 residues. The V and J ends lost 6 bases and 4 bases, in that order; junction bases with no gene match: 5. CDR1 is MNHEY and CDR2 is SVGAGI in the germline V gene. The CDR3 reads CASSNGTVYGYTF. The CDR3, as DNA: TGTGCCAGCAGCAACGGGACAGTCTATGGCTACACCTTC.

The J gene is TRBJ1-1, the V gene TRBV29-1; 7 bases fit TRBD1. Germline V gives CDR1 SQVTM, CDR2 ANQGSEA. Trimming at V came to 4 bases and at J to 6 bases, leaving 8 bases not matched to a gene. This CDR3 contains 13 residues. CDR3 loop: CSVADRKRPEAFF. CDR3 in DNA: TGCAGCGTTGCGGACAGGAAAAGGCCTGAAGCTTTCTTT.

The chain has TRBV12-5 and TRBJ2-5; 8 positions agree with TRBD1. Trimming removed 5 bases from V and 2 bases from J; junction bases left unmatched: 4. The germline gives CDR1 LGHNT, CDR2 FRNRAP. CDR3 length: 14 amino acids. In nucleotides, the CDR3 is TGTGCTAGTGGTCCACAGGGGGGACAAGAGACCCAGTACTTC. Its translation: CASGPQGGQETQYF. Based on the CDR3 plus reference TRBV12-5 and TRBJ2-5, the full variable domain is DARVTQTPRHKVTEMGQEVTMRCQPILGHNTVFWYRQTMMQGLELLAYFRNRAPLDDSGMPKDRFSAEMPDATLATLKIQPSEPRDSAVYFCASGPQGGQETQYFGPGTRLLVL.

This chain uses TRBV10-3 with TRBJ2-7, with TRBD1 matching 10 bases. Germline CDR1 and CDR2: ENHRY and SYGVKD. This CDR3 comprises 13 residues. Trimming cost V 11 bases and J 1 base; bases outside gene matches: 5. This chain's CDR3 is CAFRGQGSYEQYF. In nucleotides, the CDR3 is TGTGCCTTCCGGGGACAGGGGTCCTACGAGCAGTACTTC.

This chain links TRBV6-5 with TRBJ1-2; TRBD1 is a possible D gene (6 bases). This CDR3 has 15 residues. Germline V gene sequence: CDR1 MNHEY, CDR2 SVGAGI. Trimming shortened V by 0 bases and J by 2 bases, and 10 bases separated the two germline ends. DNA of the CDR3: TGTGCCAGCAGTTACTCTGAGGGGGTCAACTATGGCTACACCTTC. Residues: CASSYSEGVNYGYTF.

Here the CDR3 reads CASSLAGEDTIYF. The CDR3 DNA reads as TGTGCCAGCAGCTTAGCCGGCGAGGACACCATATATTTT. The chain links TRBV7-8 to TRBJ1-3; D not resolved. Trimming stripped 0 bases from V and 8 bases from J, with 8 bases between. Per germline, CDR1 SGHVS and CDR2 FQNEAQ. The CDR3 covers 13 residues.

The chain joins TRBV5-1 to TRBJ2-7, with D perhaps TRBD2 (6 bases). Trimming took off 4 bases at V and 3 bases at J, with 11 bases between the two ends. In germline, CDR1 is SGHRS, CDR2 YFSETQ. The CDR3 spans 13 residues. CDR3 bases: TGCGCCAGCAGCACGGGAGAAGTCTACGAGCAGTACTTC. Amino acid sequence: CASSTGEVYEQYF.

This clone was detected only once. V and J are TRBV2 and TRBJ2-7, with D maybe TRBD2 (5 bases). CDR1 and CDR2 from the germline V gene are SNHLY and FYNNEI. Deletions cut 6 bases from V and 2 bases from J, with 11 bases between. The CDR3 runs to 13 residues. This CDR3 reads CASRKEDAYEQYF. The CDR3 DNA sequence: TGTGCCAGCAGGAAGGAGGACGCCTACGAGCAGTACTTC.

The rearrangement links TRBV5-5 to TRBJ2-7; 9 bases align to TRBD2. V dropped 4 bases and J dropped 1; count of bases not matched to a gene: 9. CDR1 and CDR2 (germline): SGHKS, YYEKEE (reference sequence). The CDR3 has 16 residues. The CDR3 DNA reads TGTGCCAGCAGCATGGACGCGAGCGGGGGGTCCTACGAGCAGTACTTC. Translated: CASSMDASGGSYEQYF.

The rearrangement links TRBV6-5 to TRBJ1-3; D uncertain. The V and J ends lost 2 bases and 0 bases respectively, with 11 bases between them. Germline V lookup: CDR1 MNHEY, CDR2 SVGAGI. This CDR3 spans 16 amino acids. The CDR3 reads CASSYVGGYSGNTIYF. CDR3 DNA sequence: TGTGCCAGCAGTTACGTCGGCGGATACTCTGGAAACACCATATATTTT.

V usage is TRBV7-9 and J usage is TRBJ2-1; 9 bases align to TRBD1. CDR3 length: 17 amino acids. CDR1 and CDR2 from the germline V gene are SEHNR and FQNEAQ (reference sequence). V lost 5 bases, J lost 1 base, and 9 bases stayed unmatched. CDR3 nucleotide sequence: TGTGCCAGCAGCCAAGAGTCCGGGACAGGGTCCTACAATGAGCAGTTCTTC. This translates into CASSQESGTGSYNEQFF.

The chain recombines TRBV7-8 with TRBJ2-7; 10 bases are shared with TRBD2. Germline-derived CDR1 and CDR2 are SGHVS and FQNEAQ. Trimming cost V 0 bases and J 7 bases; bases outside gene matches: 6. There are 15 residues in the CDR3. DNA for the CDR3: TGTGCCAGCAGCTTAGCGTCGCTAGCGGGAGATGAGCAGTACTTC. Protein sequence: CASSLASLAGDEQYF.

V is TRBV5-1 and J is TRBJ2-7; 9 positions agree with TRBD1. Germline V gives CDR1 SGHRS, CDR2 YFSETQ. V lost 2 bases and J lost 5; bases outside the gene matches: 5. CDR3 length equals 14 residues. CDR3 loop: CASSFGTGPHEQYF. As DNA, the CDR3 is TGCGCCAGCAGCTTTGGGACAGGGCCCCACGAGCAGTACTTC. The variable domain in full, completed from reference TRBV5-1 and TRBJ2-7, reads KAGVTQTPRYLIKTRGQQVTLSCSPISGHRSVSWYQQTPGQGLQFLFEYFSETQRNKGNFPGRFSGRQFSNSRSEMNVSTLELGDSALYLCASSFGTGPHEQYFGPGTRLTVT.

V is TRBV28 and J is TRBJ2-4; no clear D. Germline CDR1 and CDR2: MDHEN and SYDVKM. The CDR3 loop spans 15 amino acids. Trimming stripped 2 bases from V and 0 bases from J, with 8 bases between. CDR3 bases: TGTGCCAGCAGTTTAAGCGAGGTAGCCAAAAACATTCAGTACTTC. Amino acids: CASSLSEVAKNIQYF.

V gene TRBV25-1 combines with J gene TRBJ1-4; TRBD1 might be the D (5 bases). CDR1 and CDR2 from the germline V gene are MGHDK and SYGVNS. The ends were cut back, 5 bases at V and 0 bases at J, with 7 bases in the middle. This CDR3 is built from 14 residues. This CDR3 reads CASSPTATNEKLFF. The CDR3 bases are TGTGCCAGCAGTCCGACAGCAACTAATGAAAAACTGTTTTTT.